This T cell receptor (beta chain) emerged from a study of control samples from healthy donors and cancer patients (dated by TCRdb to the early 2020s). This clone was observed a few times. It lacks a known antigen. No qualities accompany the bases; no much larger clone lies one base away. As encoded in the germline V gene (reference sequence), CDR1 is LGHDT while CDR2 is YNNKEL. CDR3 length: 15 amino acids, cysteine to phenylalanine. Only the CDR3 region is kept as DNA, spanning 45 bases read in frame from base 1. Trimming takes 4 bases from V and 0 bases from J, and the germline ends sit 10 bases apart. Libraries were constructed by the immunoSEQ multiplex PCR assay. The table was pulled from immuneACCESS by TCRdb, which kept in-frame rearrangements only. Such tables lose some clones; where checked, under half of the loss comes from unresolved V genes, and the rest has no known cause. For this sample there are 120,000 or so clones; about 91% appear just once. Jointly, the top ten make up roughly 8.6% of the sample.

Here the chain combines TRBV3-1 (or the pseudogene TRBV3-2) and TRBJ1-5, with no confident D gene call. Sample: blood. This sequence originates from a man aged 18 to 29 in good health. The DNA is TGTGCCAGCAGCCGTTCCGGGGTTAGCAATCAGCCCCAGCATTTT. Its protein is CASSRSGVSNQPQHF.